This T cell receptor (beta chain) was observed in a study of shared clonotypes between healthy human individuals. A note on this clone: A junction end diverges from the germline sequence, so it may reflect a read error.

Original methodology: Filtering was not the same, since immunoSEQ gave junction-only sequences without quality scores. Using immunoSEQ multiplex PCR, the repertoire was profiled, and TCRdb retains in-frame clones only, with some absent. Clone size and the V and J calls come from that table; the DNA yielded D and trimming. Seen here are about 320,000 clones, roughly 84% observed once, and the top ten hold about 16%. CDR1 and CDR2 (germline): SNHLY, FYNNEI. The length of the CDR3 is 14 residues. The V call is TRBV2, the J call TRBJ2-7; D unresolved. The source material was memory CD8+ T cells sorted from blood. Noted subset: CD45RO+ cells pooled with CCR7-negative TemRA cells. The TCR sequence derives from a man between 18 and 29 years old in good health. CDR3 region: CASRELGSTYEQYF. The CDR3, as DNA: TGTGCCAGCCGTGAGTTAGGCAGTACCTACGAGCAGTACTTC.